This TCR beta chain was retrieved from a study of T cells after yellow fever vaccination. J lost 7 bases, V lost 2 bases, and 7 bases had no gene match. This CDR3 has 15 amino acids. The V gene's germline CDR1 is SEHNR and CDR2 FQNEAQ (reference sequence). In its sample, this clonotype was seen a few times. TCRdb reprocessed the 5' RACE reads with MiXCR, giving one entry per CDR3 protein. The table shows 250,000 to 300,000 distinct CDR3 sequences, with about 5.2% occurring only once. The clonotype originates from a man between 18 and 35 years old who received the YFV17D yellow fever vaccine. The chain is built from TRBV7-9 and TRBJ1-4; TRBD1 agrees at 7 bases. The sample in question was CD4+ T cells sorted from PBMCs, obtained on the day of the yellow fever booster vaccination. CDR3 sequence (DNA): TGTGCCAGCAGCTTAACGGGGACAGCGTCTGAAAAACTGTTTTTT. Translated: CASSLTGTASEKLFF.